The 10 T cell receptor beta chains reported below all come from one sample, sequenced in a study of blood T cell repertoires in COVID-19. Sequenced by immunoSEQ multiplex PCR; TCRdb stores in-frame clones only, minus some. The sample contains some 9,000 clones, 91% of which appear only once. The sequenced sample consisted of peripheral blood. These receptors all stem from a woman aged 45-60 years with active COVID-19.

The chain couples TRBV27 to TRBJ1-2; D perhaps matches TRBD1 (6 bases). CDR1 MNHEY and CDR2 SMNVEV come from the germline V gene (reference sequence). This CDR3 comprises 15 residues. Trimming left V 4 bases short and J 8 bases short, with 20 bases between. CDR3 sequence: CASSSFSLGQSGYTF. The DNA of the CDR3 is TGTGCCAGCAGTTCCTTCTCATTGGGACAATCGGGCTACACCTTC.

The table lists this clone with a count of one. The chain carries TRBV7-8 and TRBJ2-5, with unresolved D. With 1 base removed from V and 5 bases from J, the gap between germline ends came to 8 bases. Germline values: CDR1 SGHVS, CDR2 FQNEAQ. This CDR3 contains 13 residues. The CDR3 loop is CASSLGGSETQYF. For the CDR3, the DNA is TGTGCCAGCAGCTTAGGAGGTTCTGAGACCCAGTACTTC.

The rearrangement joins TRBV28 to TRBJ1-2; 10 bases agree with TRBD1. The CDR3 consists of 12 residues. CDR1 and CDR2 from the germline V gene are MDHEN and SYDVKM. Trimming removed 10 bases from V and 5 bases from J; junction bases left unmatched: 4. The CDR3 DNA is TGTGCCACTTCGGACAGGGGGTATGGCTACACCTTC. Its translation: CATSDRGYGYTF.

The V call is TRBV28, the J call TRBJ2-7, with 9 bases identical to TRBD2. Germline CDR1 is MDHEN and CDR2 is SYDVKM. CDR3 size: 14 residues. Trimming took 8 bases from V and 0 from J; bases not matched to a gene: 5. The CDR3 coding sequence is TGTGCCAGCCTAGGAGCGGGAGGCTCCTACGAGCAGTACTTC. Translating it yields CASLGAGGSYEQYF.

The J gene is TRBJ1-2, the V gene TRBV10-3, with D perhaps TRBD1 (5 bases). The CDR3 sequence is 14 residues long. Germline V CDR1 and CDR2: ENHRY, SYGVKD. The V and J ends lost 0 bases and 6 bases respectively, with 11 bases between them. The CDR3 loop is CAISESGGEDGYTF. CDR3 DNA: TGTGCCATCAGTGAGTCGGGAGGGGAAGATGGCTACACCTTC.

This chain joins TRBV6-5 and TRBJ2-7; tentative D call: TRBD1 (6 bases). Looked up from germline, CDR1 is MNHEY and CDR2 is SVGAGI. The CDR3 runs 13 residues. The V end was cut by 8 bases, the J end by 2 bases, with 13 bases between. CDR3 sequence: CASRTVSAYEQYF. CDR3 in DNA: TGTGCCAGCCGGACAGTTTCCGCCTACGAGCAGTACTTC.

This chain links TRBV3-1 (or the pseudogene TRBV3-2) with TRBJ2-5; D gene uncertain. This CDR3 has 16 residues. Trimming left V 1 base short and J 0 bases short, with 12 bases between. Germline V gives CDR1 LGHDT, CDR2 YNNKEL (reference sequence). Written as DNA, the CDR3 is TGTGCCAGCAGCCAAGTCCTAGGTGGGTACCAAGAGACCCAGTACTTC. The encoded protein is CASSQVLGGYQETQYF.

This clone was observed once. The chain uses TRBV5-1 and TRBJ2-7; possible D gene TRBD2, 5 bases. The CDR3 has 13 amino acids. The ends were cut back, 3 bases at V and 5 bases at J, with 12 bases in the middle. In germline, CDR1 is SGHRS, CDR2 YFSETQ. The CDR3 reads CASSWTGSHEQYF. CDR3 nucleotide sequence: TGCGCCAGCAGCTGGACGGGATCCCACGAGCAGTACTTC. The full variable domain, its missing parts supplied by reference TRBV5-1 and TRBJ2-7, is KAGVTQTPRYLIKTRGQQVTLSCSPISGHRSVSWYQQTPGQGLQFLFEYFSETQRNKGNFPGRFSGRQFSNSRSEMNVSTLELGDSALYLCASSWTGSHEQYFGPGTRLTVT.

The chain recombines TRBV18 with TRBJ2-7; D uncertain. Per germline, CDR1 KGHSH and CDR2 LQKENI. This CDR3 has 15 residues. Trimming shortened V by 3 bases and J by 3 bases, and 15 bases separated the two germline ends. CDR3 sequence (DNA): TGTGCCAGCTCACCCACGCTAGGTAATAGCTACGAGCAGTACTTC. Translating it yields CASSPTLGNSYEQYF.

The chain uses TRBV2 and TRBJ2-7; no definite D call. With 8 bases removed from V and 2 bases from J, the gap between germline ends came to 10 bases. Germline values: CDR1 SNHLY, CDR2 FYNNEI. There are 12 residues in the CDR3. CDR3 bases: TGTGCCAGCGGTACTATGGCCTACGAGCAGTACTTC. The encoded protein is CASGTMAYEQYF.